This T cell receptor (beta chain) was captured in a study of OX40 agonist ivuxolimab in advanced cancers. Study-wide points: Partial responders at 0.1-3.0 mg/kg had among the lowest clonal expansion. Averaged across samples, CD8+ T cells carried more expanded clones than CD4+ did.

Method: immunoSEQ multiplex PCR; TCRdb's copy keeps in-frame clones and lacks some. The sample includes 60,000 to 70,000 clones, 65% to 90% seen only once; the top ten take under 2%. Remarks on this clone: Its target is not known.

Systemic immunosuppression or autoimmune disease history was grounds to exclude patients. Cycle 7 day 1, cycle 4 day 1, and baseline were the timepoints at which blood was sampled. This CDR3 has 17 residues. Germline V gives CDR1 SGHNT, CDR2 YENEEA. Trimming pared 4 bases from V and 0 bases from J, leaving 16 bases between. The genes are TRBV11-3 and TRBJ2-1; tentative D call: TRBD1 (5 bases). The receptor was isolated from an adult with an advanced solid tumor such as melanoma, head and neck, liver or kidney cancer. The specimen was CD4+ or CD8+ T cells sorted from blood, collected in a trial of the OX40 agonist ivuxolimab. The CDR3 nucleotides are TGTGCCAGCAGCTCCTACAGGACGGTCTTCTCCTACAATGAGCAGTTCTTC. Protein sequence: CASSSYRTVFSYNEQFF.